This TCR beta chain was observed in a study of patients and donors after allogeneic stem cell transplantation. TCRdb analysed the RT-PCR reads with MiXCR anew, one entry per CDR3 protein. The table has 150,000 to 200,000 distinct CDR3 sequences, 30% seen once. The CDR3 totals 18 residues. The V and J ends lost 2 bases and 3 bases, in that order; junction bases with no gene match: 16. Germline CDR1 reads MNHEY; CDR2 reads SMNVEV (reference sequence). This clonotype was seen only a few times. The receptor was derived from a human donor who was either an allogeneic HSCT recipient or a stem cell or donor lymphocyte infusion donor (not recorded which). It is not recorded whose cells these are; they may come from a transplant donor. The rearrangement links TRBV27 to TRBJ2-7; 7 nucleotides agree with TRBD1. Sequenced input: blood, either unsorted or a sorted T cell fraction (not recorded which). CDR3 loop: CASSLPIMTGPKDYEQYF. The CDR3 coding sequence is TGTGCCAGCAGTTTACCGATTATGACAGGGCCCAAGGACTACGAGCAGTACTTC.